Following are 32 T cell receptor beta chains from one sample sequenced in a study of response to subunit inactivated influenza vaccine. MiXCR, run by TCRdb on the RT-PCR reads, gives a single entry per CDR3 protein. Of more than 400,000 distinct CDR3 sequences in the sample, roughly 7.9% were seen once. This specimen consisted of PBMCs from blood, obtained about 23 months after vaccination. These receptors were taken from a man between 50 and 70 years old who received an inactivated influenza vaccine.

V and J are TRBV20-1 and TRBJ2-3; a weak D match, TRBD2 (6 bases). CDR3 length: 16 amino acids. V gave up 3 bases and J gave up 1 base, with 17 bases separating them. CDR1 and CDR2 from the germline V gene are DFQATT and SNEGSKA (reference sequence). CDR3 residues: CSASSGSGLGTDTQYF. CDR3 sequence (DNA): TGCAGTGCTAGTTCGGGGAGCGGGTTGGGCACAGATACGCAGTATTTT.

This clonotype has a count of ten or more. V is TRBV11-1 and J is TRBJ2-1; 10 nucleotides agree with TRBD2. Per germline, CDR1 SGHAT and CDR2 FQDESV (reference sequence). The CDR3 has 18 amino acids. Trimming at V came to 5 bases and at J to 1 base, leaving 11 bases not matched to a gene. The CDR3 protein is CASSGPAGGGESYNEQFF. CDR3 DNA: TGTGCCAGCAGCGGACCAGCGGGAGGGGGAGAATCCTACAATGAGCAGTTCTTC.

The rearrangement uses TRBV20-1 and TRBJ1-1; D unclear. In germline, CDR1 is DFQATT, CDR2 SNEGSKA (reference sequence). The ends were cut back, 3 bases at V and 1 base at J, with 9 bases in the middle. This CDR3 is built from 13 residues. The CDR3 reads CSARAGANTEAFF. Written as DNA, the CDR3 is TGCAGTGCTAGGGCAGGAGCGAACACTGAAGCTTTCTTT.

This clonotype was observed at least ten times. This sequence joins TRBV5-1 and TRBJ2-5; no clear D. CDR3 length equals 13 residues. Trimming removed 8 bases at V and 1 base at J, with 12 bases between. Germline V gene lookup returns CDR1 SGHRS and CDR2 YFSETQ. The CDR3 spells CASHSGIQETQYF. The CDR3 DNA reads TGCGCCAGTCATTCAGGAATCCAAGAGACCCAGTACTTC.

The chain couples TRBV6-1 to TRBJ2-7; TRBD2 matches 7 bases. The CDR3 is 13 residues long. The germline V gene encodes CDR1 MNHNS and CDR2 SASEGT. V was clipped by 8 bases and J by 5 bases; unmatched bases: 9. CDR3 residues: CASGRAGIHEQYF. CDR3 nucleotides: TGTGCCAGCGGACGAGCGGGGATCCACGAGCAGTACTTC.

The V gene is TRBV27, the J gene TRBJ2-7; D tentatively reads TRBD1 or TRBD2 (8 bases each). Germline-derived CDR1 and CDR2 are MNHEY and SMNVEV (reference sequence). V lost 6 bases and J lost 7, with 19 bases in between. CDR3 length equals 14 residues. CDR3 in DNA: TGTGCCAGCAGACCAGGGGGCGGGAGGCTGGAGCAGTACTTC. Amino acid sequence: CASRPGGGRLEQYF.

V usage is TRBV29-1 and J usage is TRBJ2-3, with 11 bases that match TRBD2. Germline CDR1 is SQVTM and CDR2 is ANQGSEA. The CDR3 has 14 residues. With 6 bases clipped from V and 2 bases from J, the junction kept 4 bases outside the gene matches. The CDR3 DNA reads as TGCAGCGTGGGGACTAGCGGCTTCACAGATACGCAGTATTTT. Encoded protein: CSVGTSGFTDTQYF.

The rearrangement links TRBV30 to TRBJ2-3; TRBD2 agrees at 10 bases. V trimming: 3 bases; J trimming: 8 bases; junction bases outside the gene matches: 2. The CDR3 totals 12 residues. Germline V gene data show CDR1 as GTSNPN and CDR2 as SVGIG (reference sequence). CDR3 protein: CAWRLAGTTQYF. CDR3 bases: TGTGCCTGGAGACTAGCGGGGACTACGCAGTATTTT.

This clonotype was observed many times. This sequence joins TRBV7-9 and TRBJ1-5; no firm D call. The germline V and J ends were trimmed by 6 bases and 2 bases, with 11 bases remaining between them. CDR3 length: 14 residues. Germline lookup yields CDR1 SEHNR and CDR2 FQNEAQ (reference sequence). The CDR3 spells CASSGVRGNQPQHF. The CDR3 DNA sequence: TGTGCCAGCAGTGGGGTGAGGGGCAATCAGCCCCAGCATTTT.

The rearrangement links TRBV6-6 to TRBJ2-1, with D tentatively TRBD2 (5 bases). This CDR3 comprises 12 residues. Germline-derived CDR1 and CDR2 are MNHNY and SVGAGI (reference sequence). Trimming pared 8 bases from V and 3 bases from J, leaving 8 bases between. DNA of the CDR3: TGTGCCAGCGGGAGCCACTACAATGAGCAGTTCTTC. Its protein product is CASGSHYNEQFF.

This clonotype was counted ten times or more. The chain recombines TRBV7-6 with TRBJ2-3; D might be TRBD1 (6 bases). Germline assignment: CDR1 SGHVS and CDR2 FNYEAQ. V was shortened by 7 bases and J by 5 bases, with 13 bases between the two germline ends. The CDR3 is made up of 13 amino acids. The CDR3 is CASTGVGRDTQYF. CDR3 sequence (DNA): TGTGCCAGCACAGGGGTCGGCCGAGATACGCAGTATTTT.

The CDR3 DNA is TGCAGTGCTAGAAACCAGGGATATGGCTACACCTTC. This encodes CSARNQGYGYTF. V gene TRBV20-1 combines with J gene TRBJ1-2; D perhaps matches TRBD1 (5 bases). V was shortened by 2 bases and J by 5 bases, with 9 bases between the two germline ends. Germline CDR1 reads DFQATT; CDR2 reads SNEGSKA (reference sequence). This CDR3 region has 12 residues.

The V call is TRBV6-1, the J call TRBJ2-3, with D perhaps TRBD2 (6 bases). Germline CDR1 is MNHNS and CDR2 is SASEGT. Trimming took off 3 bases at V and 1 base at J, with 11 bases between the two ends. The CDR3 covers 15 residues. The CDR3 region has the DNA TGTGCCAGCAGTGACCCTAGCGCGGGCACAGATACGCAGTATTTT. It codes for CASSDPSAGTDTQYF.

This clonotype has only a few counts. This chain uses TRBV20-1 with TRBJ2-5; 7 positions match TRBD2. The CDR3 has 14 amino acids. Germline CDR1 and CDR2: DFQATT and SNEGSKA (reference sequence). Trimming at V came to 5 bases and at J to 5 bases, leaving 11 bases not matched to a gene. The CDR3 sequence: CSALPGLPLETQYF. CDR3 in DNA: TGCAGTGCTCTTCCGGGACTACCCCTTGAGACCCAGTACTTC.

The V and J genes are TRBV6-1 and TRBJ2-1; 10 nucleotides agree with TRBD2. CDR3 length: 16 residues. Per the germline V gene, CDR1 is MNHNS and CDR2 is SASEGT. The trim removed 6 bases at V and 3 bases at J, leaving 8 bases unmatched. DNA of the CDR3: TGTGCCAGCAGCCCGGTGGTAGCGGGGGGCTACAATGAGCAGTTCTTC. Translating it yields CASSPVVAGGYNEQFF.

The chain joins TRBV21-1 to TRBJ2-7; the D call in the table, TRBD1, was not verified against the DNA. TRBV21-1 is assigned pseudogene status. CDR3 size: 15 residues. CDR3 protein: CASSRRRGLLYEQYF. The CDR3 coding sequence is TGTGCCAGCAGCCGGCGACGGGGGCTTTTGTACGAGCAGTACTTC.

This clonotype was seen repeatedly, ten times or more. The rearrangement uses TRBV20-1 and TRBJ1-1; 8 bases line up with TRBD1. Germline-derived CDR1 and CDR2 are DFQATT and SNEGSKA (reference sequence). The V segment lost 1 base and the J segment 10 bases; nucleotides outside the gene matches: 11. CDR3 length: 14 residues. The CDR3 bases are TGCAGTGCTAGAGCGAGAGACAGGGGTTTATCAGCTTTCTTT. Residues: CSARARDRGLSAFF.

This clonotype was observed a handful of times. V is TRBV6-1 and J is TRBJ2-5; 9 positions match TRBD1. V dropped 1 base and J dropped 6; count of bases not matched to a gene: 15. The CDR3 is 18 residues long. Germline CDR1 MNHNS, CDR2 SASEGT. The CDR3 DNA follows: TGTGCCAGCAGTGAAGAGGCCGTTGGGACAGGGAGGTTGAAGACCCAGTACTTC. This gives the protein CASSEEAVGTGRLKTQYF.

V and J are TRBV2 and TRBJ1-1, with D hard to call. Germline values: CDR1 SNHLY, CDR2 FYNNEI. V was clipped by 3 bases and J by 4 bases, with 9 bases between them. The CDR3 totals 13 residues. The CDR3 DNA sequence: TGTGCCAGCAGTGACCTCCGTGGCACTGAAGCTTTCTTT. Protein product: CASSDLRGTEAFF.

This clonotype has only a few counts. The chain has TRBV29-1 and TRBJ2-7, with 9 bases matching TRBD1. Trimming cost V 6 bases and J 6 bases; bases outside gene matches: 9. CDR1 and CDR2 (germline): SQVTM, ANQGSEA. The CDR3 is 13 residues long. DNA of the CDR3: TGCAGCGTCGACGGGACAGGGTTCGGCGAGCAGTACTTC. Encoded protein: CSVDGTGFGEQYF.

This clonotype was counted only a few times. V is TRBV7-9 and J is TRBJ1-1; D is perhaps TRBD1 (5 bases). The CDR3 spans 14 residues. Trimming left V 3 bases short and J 4 bases short, with 12 bases between. CDR1 and CDR2 (germline): SEHNR, FQNEAQ (reference sequence). The DNA of the CDR3 is TGTGCCAGCAGCTTGGGACCCGTGGGCACTGAAGCTTTCTTT. It codes for CASSLGPVGTEAFF.

This clonotype has a count of ten or more. This chain uses TRBV7-2 with TRBJ2-5; 8 bases align to TRBD2. This CDR3 spans 14 amino acids. Germline values: CDR1 SGHTA, CDR2 FQGNSA. J gave up 5 bases and V 6 bases, and 8 bases lay outside the gene matches. This CDR3 is CASSLGLGQETQYF. CDR3 nucleotide sequence: TGTGCCAGCAGTTTGGGACTAGGTCAGGAGACCCAGTACTTC.

The chain couples TRBV5-8 to TRBJ1-5, with no clear D. V shed 5 bases and J shed 9 bases, with 15 bases lying between them. Germline loops: CDR1 SGHTS, CDR2 YDEGEE. The CDR3 contains 13 residues. The CDR3 protein is CASSSDGRVPQHF. The CDR3 region has the DNA TGTGCCAGCAGTTCGGACGGGAGGGTGCCCCAGCATTTT.

The rearrangement links TRBV6-2 or TRBV6-3 to TRBJ2-7; TRBD1 agrees at 10 bases. The CDR3 runs 16 residues. The germline gives CDR1 MNHEY, CDR2 SVGEGT. Losses at the gene ends were 2 bases for V and 5 bases for J; bases not matched to a gene: 9. The CDR3 DNA reads as TGTGCCAGCAGTTACCCCACGGGACAGGGGCCCAACGAGCAGTACTTC. This gives the protein CASSYPTGQGPNEQYF.

This clonotype showed up just a few times. This chain links TRBV3-1 with TRBJ2-7; D uncertain. The germline CDR1 and CDR2 sequences are LGHDT and YNNKEL (reference sequence). CDR3 length equals 13 residues. V lost 1 base and J 5 bases, leaving 9 bases between the germline ends. For the CDR3, the DNA is TGTGCCAGCAGCCAAGCAACGTTCCACGAGCAGTACTTC. Protein product: CASSQATFHEQYF.

V gene TRBV3-1 combines with J gene TRBJ2-7; D gene ambiguous. Germline values: CDR1 LGHDT, CDR2 YNNKEL (reference sequence). V gave up 1 base and J gave up 6 bases, with 13 bases separating them. CDR3 length equals 14 residues. The CDR3 DNA follows: TGTGCCAGCAGCCAAGTTCCAGGTTCTGGCGAGCAGTACTTC. It specifies CASSQVPGSGEQYF.

This clonotype was found many times. The gene calls are TRBV7-2 and TRBJ2-4; no definite D call. The ends were cut back, 1 base at V and 3 bases at J, with 7 bases in the middle. The CDR3 is 14 residues long. Germline V gives CDR1 SGHTA, CDR2 FQGNSA. The CDR3 sequence is CASSLDTVKNIQYF. CDR3 DNA sequence: TGTGCCAGCAGCTTAGATACTGTCAAAAACATTCAGTACTTC.

The V and J genes are TRBV6-1 and TRBJ2-7; TRBD2 matches at 9 bases. The trim removed 4 bases at V and 3 bases at J, leaving 10 bases unmatched. Germline V gene lookup returns CDR1 MNHNS and CDR2 SASEGT. The CDR3 has 16 amino acids. The CDR3 sequence: CASSGDPLAGLYEQYF. The CDR3 DNA reads TGTGCCAGCAGTGGAGATCCGCTAGCGGGACTCTACGAGCAGTACTTC.

Ten or more counts support this clonotype. The chain is built from TRBV7-2 and TRBJ2-7, with D possibly being TRBD2 (6 bases). Germline values: CDR1 SGHTA, CDR2 FQGNSA. This CDR3 has 17 residues. Trimming cost V 3 bases and J 5 bases, with 23 bases left between them. The CDR3: CASSLNPSRGPRNEQYF. Written as DNA, the CDR3 is TGTGCCAGCAGCTTGAACCCCTCGCGGGGACCCCGAAACGAGCAGTACTTC.

A few counts support this clonotype. This chain joins TRBV6-1 and TRBJ2-3; perhaps TRBD2 as D (6 bases). The CDR3 is 16 amino acids. The germline V gene encodes CDR1 MNHNS and CDR2 SASEGT. The V end lost 0 bases, the J end lost 4 bases, and 14 bases lay between the germline ends. CDR3: CASSEARRAKADTQYF. The CDR3, as DNA: TGTGCCAGCAGTGAAGCGCGGAGGGCCAAGGCAGATACGCAGTATTTT.

This clonotype was seen more than once but under ten times. The rearrangement links TRBV6-5 to TRBJ1-1, with D possibly being TRBD1 (5 bases). The CDR3 length is 14 residues. V was cut by 2 bases and J by 5 bases, with 12 bases left in between. The germline CDR1 and CDR2 sequences are MNHEY and SVGAGI. The CDR3 DNA sequence: TGTGCCAGCAGTTACGGGGAGGGGATAACTGAAGCTTTCTTT. Its protein is CASSYGEGITEAFF.

In this sample, this clonotype turned up a few times. The chain is built from TRBV7-8 and TRBJ2-6; D gene uncertain. The germline V gene encodes CDR1 SGHVS and CDR2 FQNEAQ. This CDR3 region has 15 residues. V was clipped by 1 base and J by 2 bases, with 6 bases between them. DNA of the CDR3: TGTGCCAGCAGCTTAGGGTCAGCTGGGGCCAACGTCCTGACTTTC. Its protein product is CASSLGSAGANVLTF.